This T cell receptor (beta chain) emerged from a study of T cell responses to AZD1222 COVID-19 vaccine. About the research overall: Second-dose groups at about 4 or about 12 weeks were pooled.

A remark on this clone: The antigen remains unidentified.

Study-wide points: The sample set comprised mostly white British donors with more females, and clonal diversity was possibly underestimated. A rise in Spike-specific TCR breadth and depth followed two AZD1222 doses. Unmutated variant regions are reportedly the target of nearly half of TCRs that are spike-specific.

Profiled with immunoSEQ multiplex PCR; TCRdb holds only in-frame clones, not every one. The table shows around 130,000 clones, with approximately 94% occurring only once. The CDR3 sequence is 14 residues long. V lost 0 bases, J lost 5 bases, and 8 bases lay in between. CDR1 is LGHDT, CDR2 YNNKEL, per germline (reference sequence). The receptor was isolated from an adult in good health. Here the sequenced sample was peripheral blood, taken on day 0 of AZD1222 vaccination. This sequence joins TRBV3-1 (or the pseudogene TRBV3-2) and TRBJ1-3; maybe TRBD1 (5 bases). The CDR3 here is CASSQDRARNTIYF. The CDR3 DNA reads as TGTGCCAGCAGCCAAGACAGGGCACGAAACACCATATATTTT.